Listed below are T cell receptor beta chains from one sample, sequenced in a study of CD4 T cells in relation to SARS-CoV-2 and coronaviruses. TCRdb keeps only in-frame clones here, not all; method: immunoSEQ multiplex PCR. This sample has 35,000 to 40,000 clones, with roughly 90% found just once. The material sequenced was memory CD4+ T cells from PBMCs. All receptors come from an adult with COVID-19. Each CDR3 is given with its conserved first and last residue. Each record gives: clone size, D gene, J gene, V gene, CDR3 protein, CDR3 DNA. The D gene is left open where the match is weak. Part of the rows lack a size; the others show once, few, many or a class for expanded clones.

>NA|NA|TRBJ2-3|TRBV6-1
CATTKEPGDTDTQYF
TGTGCCACGACAAAAGAACCGGGAGACACAGATACGCAGTATTTT
>once|TRBD2|TRBJ2-1|TRBV7-2
CASSQATSGVGEQFF
TGTGCCAGCAGCCAGGCTACTAGCGGGGTTGGAGAGCAGTTCTTC
>NA|NA|TRBJ1-4|TRBV13
CASSPPGAGNEKLFF
TGTGCCAGCAGCCCTCCCGGCGCGGGCAATGAAAAACTGTTTTTT
>NA|NA|TRBJ1-4|TRBV10-2
CASRHSRATNEKLFF
TGCGCCAGCAGACACTCCCGGGCCACTAATGAAAAACTGTTTTTT
>NA|TRBD1|TRBJ2-7|TRBV9
CASSALTGAAYEQYF
TGTGCCAGCAGCGCCTTAACAGGGGCAGCCTACGAGCAGTACTTC
>NA|NA|TRBJ1-5|TRBV27
CASSNQGNNQPQHF
TGTGCCAGCAGTAACCAGGGGAACAATCAGCCCCAGCATTTT
>NA|TRBD2|TRBJ2-5|TRBV5-1
CASSFGGGQETQYF
TGCGCCAGCAGCTTTGGCGGGGGCCAAGAGACCCAGTACTTC
>NA|NA|TRBJ1-5|TRBV28
CASSLQGSQPQHF
TGTGCCAGCAGTTTACAGGGAAGTCAGCCCCAGCATTTT
>few|TRBD1|TRBJ2-5|TRBV5-4
CASSKQGARQETQYF
TGTGCCAGCAGCAAGCAGGGGGCGCGCCAAGAGACCCAGTACTTC
>NA|NA|TRBJ2-5|TRBV5-1
CASSLDGQETQYF
TGCGCCAGCAGCTTGGACGGCCAAGAGACCCAGTACTTC
>NA|NA|TRBJ1-6|TRBV3-1/TRBV3-2
CASSQSGLNNSPLHF
TGTGCCAGCAGCCAATCGGGACTGAATAATTCACCCCTCCACTTT
>NA|NA|TRBJ1-2|TRBV15
CATSREENNYGYTF
TGTGCCACCAGCAGAGAGGAGAACAACTATGGCTACACCTTC
>NA|TRBD2|TRBJ2-2|TRBV5-8
CASSGLAGGPTGELFF
TGTGCCAGCAGCGGACTAGCGGGGGGCCCTACTGGGGAGCTGTTTTTT
>NA|NA|TRBJ2-3|TRBV24-1
CATSDPPTDTQYF
TGTGCCACCAGTGATCCCCCCACAGATACGCAGTATTTT
>NA|NA|TRBJ1-5|TRBV30
CAWSGHGSISPQHF
TGTGCCTGGAGTGGCCACGGTTCAATAAGCCCCCAGCATTTT
>few|NA|TRBJ1-3|TRBV7-9
CASSRQIFDTSGNTIYF
TGTGCCAGCAGCCGACAGATTTTTGATACCTCTGGAAACACCATATATTTT
>NA|NA|TRBJ1-2|TRBV3-1/TRBV3-2
CASSPGRYGYTF
TGTGCCAGCAGCCCCGGGAGATATGGCTACACCTTC
>few|NA|TRBJ2-1|TRBV4-1
CASSQVDLITYNEQFF
TGCGCCAGCAGCCAAGTGGACTTAATCACCTACAATGAGCAGTTCTTC
>NA|NA|TRBJ2-4|TRBV10-2
CASIGSLENIQYF
TGCGCCAGCATAGGGTCACTCGAAAACATTCAGTACTTC
>NA|TRBD1|TRBJ2-2|TRBV7-2
CASSLWDRDTGELFF
TGTGCCAGCAGCTTATGGGACAGGGACACCGGGGAGCTGTTTTTT
>NA|TRBD2|TRBJ2-1|TRBV7-8
CASSGTGLAGRNEQFF
TGTGCCAGCAGCGGAACGGGACTAGCGGGGAGGAATGAGCAGTTCTTC
>NA|TRBD2|TRBJ2-3|TRBV6-6
CASGSSGGGTDTQYF
TGTGCCAGCGGGTCTAGCGGGGGTGGTACAGATACGCAGTATTTT
>NA|TRBD1|TRBJ1-1|TRBV7-9
CASRTGVNTEAFF
TGTGCCAGCAGAACAGGGGTGAACACTGAAGCTTTCTTT
>few|NA|TRBJ2-7|TRBV4-2
CASSQDWNTNYEQYF
TGTGCCAGCAGCCAAGATTGGAACACCAACTACGAGCAGTACTTC
>once|NA|TRBJ1-1|TRBV28
CASSLHGVNEAFF
TGTGCCAGCAGTTTACACGGTGTGAATGAAGCTTTCTTT
>NA|NA|TRBJ1-1|TRBV5-4
CASSLQSNTEAFF
TGTGCCAGCAGCCTACAGAGTAACACTGAAGCTTTCTTT
>NA|NA|TRBJ2-2|TRBV5-4
CASSKISGSLPGELFF
TGTGCCAGCAGCAAGATTAGCGGCTCTCTCCCCGGGGAGCTGTTTTTT
>NA|TRBD2|TRBJ2-7|TRBV6-2/TRBV6-3
CASSSSFAGVPSREQYF
TGTGCCAGCAGTTCCTCTTTTGCGGGGGTGCCCTCTAGGGAGCAGTACTTC
>NA|NA|TRBJ1-1|TRBV14
CASSQEGKGRWTEAFF
TGTGCCAGCAGCCAAGAGGGGAAGGGGCGGTGGACTGAAGCTTTCTTT
>NA|NA|TRBJ1-2|TRBV7-9
CASSLELAAGRIGYGYTF
TGTGCCAGCAGCTTAGAATTGGCAGCGGGGCGTATTGGCTATGGCTACACCTTC
>NA|NA|TRBJ1-1|TRBV12-3/TRBV12-4
CASSSRYGEAFF
TGTGCCAGCAGTTCCCGTTACGGTGAAGCTTTCTTT
>once|TRBD1|TRBJ2-7|TRBV6-2/TRBV6-3
CASSYVFGTALYEQYF
TGTGCCAGCAGTTACGTATTCGGGACAGCCCTTTACGAGCAGTACTTC
>NA|TRBD1|TRBJ1-6|TRBV2
CASSEDRVGSPLHF
TGTGCCAGCAGCGAGGACAGGGTTGGTTCACCCCTCCACTTT
>NA|TRBD1|TRBJ1-5|TRBV25-1
CASSEGQGGNQPQHF
TGTGCCAGCAGTGAAGGACAGGGCGGCAATCAGCCCCAGCATTTT
>NA|NA|TRBJ2-3|TRBV5-4
CASSSDGGGYTQYF
TGTGCCAGCAGCTCGGATGGGGGCGGGTATACGCAGTATTTT
>NA|NA|TRBJ2-5|TRBV5-1
CASSLAGSETQYF
TGCGCCAGCAGCTTGGCGGGGTCAGAGACCCAGTACTTC
>NA|NA|TRBJ1-5|TRBV6-5
CASSYWANQPQHF
TGTGCCAGCAGTTACTGGGCGAATCAGCCCCAGCATTTT
>once|NA|TRBJ1-6|TRBV30
CAWRIQVSESPLHF
TGTGCCTGGAGAATACAGGTCTCGGAGTCACCCCTCCACTTT
>NA|NA|TRBJ2-5|TRBV9
CASSGQVVETQYF
TGTGCCAGCAGCGGTCAGGTCGTGGAGACCCAGTACTTC